The 3 T cell receptor beta chains reported below all come from one sample, sequenced in a study of T cell responses to AZD1222 COVID-19 vaccine. Data came from immunoSEQ multiplex PCR; TCRdb stores just in-frame clones and leaves some out. The sample has about 110,000 clones, around nine tenths seen once. The specimen was peripheral blood, collected 28 days after the second AZD1222 dose. All receptors come from an adult who received the AZD1222 COVID-19 vaccine.

The chain uses TRBV19 and TRBJ2-5, with 7 bases that match TRBD2. Germline V gene data show CDR1 as LNHDA and CDR2 as SQIVND (reference sequence). The J segment lost 5 bases and the V segment lost 4 bases, leaving 4 bases of the junction unmatched. This CDR3 has 13 amino acids. CDR3 sequence reads: CASSTGGGETQYF. As DNA, the CDR3 is TGTGCCAGTAGTACTGGGGGAGGGGAGACCCAGTACTTC. Looking up the rest from reference TRBV19 and TRBJ2-5 gives the full variable domain: DGGITQSPKYLFRKEGQNVTLSCEQNLNHDAMYWYRQDPGQGLRLIYYSQIVNDFQKGDIAEGYSVSREKKESFPLTVTSAQKNPTAFYLCASSTGGGETQYFGPGTRLLVL.

The CDR3 DNA follows: TGCGCCAGCATTGACAGGGGGCTCGATGAGCAGTTCTTC. Protein product: CASIDRGLDEQFF. This sequence joins TRBV5-1 and TRBJ2-1; TRBD1 agrees at 10 bases. Germline CDR1 and CDR2: SGHRS and YFSETQ. The CDR3 sequence is 13 residues long. Unmatched junction bases numbered 5, after V lost 6 bases and J lost 8 bases.

V gene TRBV10-1 combines with J gene TRBJ2-2; D ambiguous. The CDR3 has 14 amino acids. V was cut by 8 bases and J by 3 bases, with 13 bases left in between. The V gene's germline CDR1 is WNHNN and CDR2 SYGVQD (reference sequence). The CDR3: CASSRLTDTGELFF. The DNA for the CDR3 is TGCGCCAGCTCTCGGCTAACCGACACCGGGGAGCTGTTTTTT.